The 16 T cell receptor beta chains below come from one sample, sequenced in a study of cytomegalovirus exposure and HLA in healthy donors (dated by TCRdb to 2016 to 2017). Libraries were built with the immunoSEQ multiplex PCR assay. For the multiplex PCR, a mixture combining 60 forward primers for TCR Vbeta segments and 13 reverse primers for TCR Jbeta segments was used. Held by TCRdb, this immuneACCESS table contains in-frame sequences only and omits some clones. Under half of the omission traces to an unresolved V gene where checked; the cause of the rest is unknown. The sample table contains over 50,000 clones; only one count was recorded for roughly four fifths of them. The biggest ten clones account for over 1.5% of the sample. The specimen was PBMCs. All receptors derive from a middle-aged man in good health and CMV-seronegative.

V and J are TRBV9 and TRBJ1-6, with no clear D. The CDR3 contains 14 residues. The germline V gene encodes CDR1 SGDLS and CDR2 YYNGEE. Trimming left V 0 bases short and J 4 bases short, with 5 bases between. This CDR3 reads CASSVGGYNSPLHF. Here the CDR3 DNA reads TGTGCCAGCAGCGTAGGAGGGTATAATTCACCCCTCCACTTT.

The DNA of the CDR3 is TGTGCCAGCTCACCGGCGAGACAGAATTATTCACCCCTCCACTTT. Amino acids: CASSPARQNYSPLHF. V and J are TRBV18 and TRBJ1-6, with D perhaps TRBD1 (5 bases). The CDR3 contains 15 residues. The germline V gene has CDR1 KGHSH and CDR2 LQKENI. V lost 3 bases and J lost 8, with 14 bases in between.

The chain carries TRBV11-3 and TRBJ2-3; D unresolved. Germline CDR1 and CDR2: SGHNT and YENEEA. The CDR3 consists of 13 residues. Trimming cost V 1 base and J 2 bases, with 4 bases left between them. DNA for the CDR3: TGTGCCAGCAGCTTAGTATTCACAGATACGCAGTATTTT. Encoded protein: CASSLVFTDTQYF.

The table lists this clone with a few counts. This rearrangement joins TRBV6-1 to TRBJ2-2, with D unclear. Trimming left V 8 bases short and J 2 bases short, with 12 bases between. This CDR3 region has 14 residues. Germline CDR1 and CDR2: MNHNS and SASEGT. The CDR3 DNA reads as TGTGCCAGCTACGGTGGTATCAACACCGGGGAGCTGTTTTTT. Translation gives CASYGGINTGELFF.

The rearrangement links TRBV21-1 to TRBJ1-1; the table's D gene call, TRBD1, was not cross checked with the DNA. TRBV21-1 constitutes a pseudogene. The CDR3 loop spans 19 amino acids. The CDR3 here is CASSKGSWGQGPSDGEAFF. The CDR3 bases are TGTGCCAGCAGCAAAGGGTCTTGGGGACAGGGGCCCTCCGACGGGGAGGCTTTCTTT.

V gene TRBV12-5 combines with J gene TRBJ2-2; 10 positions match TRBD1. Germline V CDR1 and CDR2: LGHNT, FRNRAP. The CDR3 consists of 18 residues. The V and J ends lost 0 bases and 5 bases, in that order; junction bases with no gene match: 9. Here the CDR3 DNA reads TGTGCTAGTGGTTTGGTAGTTTGGGACAGGGGATTTACCGGGGAGCTGTTTTTT. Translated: CASGLVVWDRGFTGELFF.

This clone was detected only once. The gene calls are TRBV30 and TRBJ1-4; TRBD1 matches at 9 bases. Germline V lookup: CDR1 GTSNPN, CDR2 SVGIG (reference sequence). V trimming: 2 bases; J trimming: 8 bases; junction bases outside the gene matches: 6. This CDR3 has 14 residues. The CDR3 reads CAWSPGGTGEKLFF. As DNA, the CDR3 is TGTGCCTGGAGTCCAGGGGGGACAGGGGAAAAACTGTTTTTT.

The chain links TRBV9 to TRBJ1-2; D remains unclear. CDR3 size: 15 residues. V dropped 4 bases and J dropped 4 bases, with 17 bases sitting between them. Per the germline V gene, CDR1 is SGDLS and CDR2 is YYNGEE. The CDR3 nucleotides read TGTGCCAGCAGCCCAAACCCTGAGGGAACCTATGGCTACACCTTC. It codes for CASSPNPEGTYGYTF.

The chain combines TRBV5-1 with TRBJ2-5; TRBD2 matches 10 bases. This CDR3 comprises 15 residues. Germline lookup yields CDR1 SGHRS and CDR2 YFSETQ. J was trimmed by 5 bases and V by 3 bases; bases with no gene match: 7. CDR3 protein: CASSSKLAGSETQYF. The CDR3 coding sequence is TGCGCCAGCAGCTCTAAACTAGCGGGGAGTGAGACCCAGTACTTC.

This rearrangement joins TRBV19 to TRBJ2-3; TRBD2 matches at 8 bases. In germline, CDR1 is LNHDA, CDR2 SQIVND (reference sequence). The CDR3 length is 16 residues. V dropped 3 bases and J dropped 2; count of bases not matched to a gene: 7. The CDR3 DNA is TGTGCCAGTAGTATTCCCAGCGGGGGAGCCACAGATACGCAGTATTTT. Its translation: CASSIPSGGATDTQYF.

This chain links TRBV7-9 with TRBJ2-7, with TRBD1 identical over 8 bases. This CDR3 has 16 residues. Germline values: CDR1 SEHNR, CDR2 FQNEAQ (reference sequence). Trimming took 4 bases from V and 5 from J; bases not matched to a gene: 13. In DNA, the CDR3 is TGTGCCAGCAGCTCAACCGGGACAGGCCTACCCCACGAGCAGTACTTC. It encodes CASSSTGTGLPHEQYF.

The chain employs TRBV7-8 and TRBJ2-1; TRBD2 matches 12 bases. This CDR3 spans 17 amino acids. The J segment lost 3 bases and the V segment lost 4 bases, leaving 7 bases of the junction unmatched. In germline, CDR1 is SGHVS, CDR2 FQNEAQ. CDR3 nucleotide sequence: TGTGCCAGCAGCTCCTTAGGACTAGCGGGGCGCTACAATGAGCAGTTCTTC. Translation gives CASSSLGLAGRYNEQFF.

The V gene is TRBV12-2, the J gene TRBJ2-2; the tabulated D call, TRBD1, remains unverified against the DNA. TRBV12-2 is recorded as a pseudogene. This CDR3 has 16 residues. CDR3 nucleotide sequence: TGTGCAAGTCGCTTAGTAAGGGGGCCGAACACCGGGGAGCTGTTTTTT. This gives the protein CASRLVRGPNTGELFF.

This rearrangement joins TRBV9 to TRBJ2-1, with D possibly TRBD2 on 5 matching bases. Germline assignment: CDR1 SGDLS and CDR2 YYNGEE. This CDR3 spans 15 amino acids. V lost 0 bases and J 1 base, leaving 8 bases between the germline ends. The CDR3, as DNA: TGTGCCAGCAGCGTAGCTAGCTGGTCCTACAATGAGCAGTTCTTC. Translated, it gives CASSVASWSYNEQFF.

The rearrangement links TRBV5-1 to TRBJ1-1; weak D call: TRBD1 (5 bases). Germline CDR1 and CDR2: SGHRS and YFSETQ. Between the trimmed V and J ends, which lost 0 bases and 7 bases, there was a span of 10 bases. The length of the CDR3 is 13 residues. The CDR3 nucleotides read TGCGCCAGCAGCTTGGTAGGTGGACATGAAGCTTTCTTT. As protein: CASSLVGGHEAFF.

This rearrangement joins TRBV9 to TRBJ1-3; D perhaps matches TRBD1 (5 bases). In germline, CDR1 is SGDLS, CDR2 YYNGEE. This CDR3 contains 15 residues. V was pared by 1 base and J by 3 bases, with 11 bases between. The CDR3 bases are TGTGCCAGCAGCGTAACCGGGGGGAGTGGAAACACCATATATTTT. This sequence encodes CASSVTGGSGNTIYF. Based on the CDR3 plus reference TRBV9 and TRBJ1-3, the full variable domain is DSGVTQTPKHLITATGQRVTLRCSPRSGDLSVYWYQQSLDQGLQFLIQYYNGEERAKGNILERFSAQQFPDLHSELNLSSLELGDSALYFCASSVTGGSGNTIYFGEGSWLTVV.